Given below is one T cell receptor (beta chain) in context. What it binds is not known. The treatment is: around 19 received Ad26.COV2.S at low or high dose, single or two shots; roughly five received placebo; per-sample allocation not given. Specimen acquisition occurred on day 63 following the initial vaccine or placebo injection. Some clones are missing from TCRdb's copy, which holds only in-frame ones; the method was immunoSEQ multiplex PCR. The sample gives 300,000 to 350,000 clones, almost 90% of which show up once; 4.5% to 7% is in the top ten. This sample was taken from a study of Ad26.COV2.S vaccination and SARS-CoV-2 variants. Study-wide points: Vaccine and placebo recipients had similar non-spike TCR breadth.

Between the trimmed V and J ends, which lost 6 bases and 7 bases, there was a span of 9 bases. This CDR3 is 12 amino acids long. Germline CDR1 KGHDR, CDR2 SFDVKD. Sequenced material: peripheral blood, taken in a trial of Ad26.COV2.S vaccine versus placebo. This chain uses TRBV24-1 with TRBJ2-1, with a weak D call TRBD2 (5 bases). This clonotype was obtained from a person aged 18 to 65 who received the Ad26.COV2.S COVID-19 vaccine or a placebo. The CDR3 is CATSLGSNEQFF. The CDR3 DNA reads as TGTGCCACCAGTCTTGGGAGTAATGAGCAGTTCTTC.